This is a list of T cell receptor beta chains from one sample in a study of blood T cell repertoires in COVID-19. Libraries were prepared by immunoSEQ multiplex PCR; TCRdb keeps only in-frame clonotypes and omits some of them. The data show about 180,000 clones, with over 80% seen just once and roughly 1.5% held by the top ten. What was sequenced was peripheral blood. Receptors were obtained from a woman aged 50 to 60 with acute or convalescent COVID-19. Both conserved end residues are part of each CDR3. The order of the fields is V gene, clone size, J gene, CDR3 protein. Clone size appears in some rows only: once, few, many, or a class for an expanded clone.

TRBV30	.	TRBJ1-1	CAWASGGSGEAFF
TRBV5-1	.	TRBJ2-2	CASSLAAGTFEYTGELFF
TRBV6-6	.	TRBJ2-3	CASSYGVQQGGGTQYF
TRBV18	.	TRBJ2-5	CASSPQATGSGETQYF
TRBV9	.	TRBJ2-7	CASSVAAGGYEQYF
TRBV5-1	.	TRBJ1-3	CASSLKDTGGNSGNTIYF
TRBV9	few	TRBJ1-3	CASSRTGDIPGNTIYF
TRBV18	.	TRBJ2-7	CASSPMDRGQPEQYF
TRBV5-1	.	TRBJ2-7	CASSGAGTTYEQYF
TRBV6-5	.	TRBJ1-2	CASNLRGRDYGYTF
TRBV10-3	.	TRBJ1-6	CATSQGLSVGENSPLHF
TRBV6-5	.	TRBJ1-2	CASRPVTVYGYTF
TRBV6-2/TRBV6-3	.	TRBJ2-5	CASSFWGVRERETQYF
TRBV11-2	once	TRBJ2-1	CASSPSSSPYNEQFF
TRBV5-1	.	TRBJ2-1	CASSILQGSSYNEQFF